This T cell receptor (beta chain) was obtained from a study of response to subunit inactivated influenza vaccine. The ends were cut back, 0 bases at V and 3 bases at J, with 6 bases in the middle. The CDR3 is 13 amino acids. Germline values: CDR1 MNHEY, CDR2 SVGEGT. This clonotype has ten or more counts. From the RT-PCR reads, TCRdb called clonotypes with MiXCR, one entry per CDR3 protein. Of about 570,000 distinct CDR3 sequences listed, around 11% are singletons. This sample also belongs to another study, concerning T cells expressing NK-cell markers. That publication notes: 5'RACE template switching with UMIs produced the TCR beta cDNA. An anti-gamma-delta TCR antibody restricted sorting to alpha-beta TCR T cells in several experiments. Of the CD8+ T cells in roughly 6 donors, roughly 1.0-7.0% belonged to dominant NKG2C+ clonotypes.

The sample consisted of PBMCs from blood, taken on the day of vaccination. J is TRBJ2-7 and V is TRBV6-2 or TRBV6-3, with unresolved D. The TCR comes from a man between 45 and 60 years old who received an inactivated influenza vaccine. The DNA for the CDR3 is TGTGCCAGCAGTTACTCGACGAACTACGAGCAGTACTTC. Its protein is CASSYSTNYEQYF.